This record covers a single T cell receptor (beta chain). Its target is not known. This CDR3 is 11 amino acids long. Germline V CDR1 and CDR2: SGHTA, FQGNSA. The V end lost 5 bases, the J end lost 8 bases, and 9 bases lay between the germline ends. The data stem from a study of long-term antiretroviral therapy in people with HIV. Study-level points and caveats: Transplant donor controls retained higher diversity, though diversity increased after ART.

Sequencing relied on immunoSEQ assay v3.0, run at survey level. Generated by immunoSEQ multiplex PCR, the TCRdb table keeps only in-frame clones and is missing some. The sample lists about 22,000 clones, about 88% occurring once. Two or more post-ART PBMC samples, plus at least one pre-ART sample, were available for each donor. The source is a man between 60 and 75 years old with HIV. The J gene is TRBJ1-2, the V gene TRBV7-2; no reliable D call. The source material was unsorted PBMCs, sampled 0.6 years after starting antiretroviral therapy. In DNA form, the CDR3 reads TGTGCCAGCAGCGGGTGGGAGGGCTACACCTTC. It translates to CASSGWEGYTF.